This TCR beta chain was captured in a study of CD4 T cells in lung cancer (dated by TCRdb to about 2019). Regarding the complete study: In the study, blood T cells of NSCLC patients were screened for responses to candidate mutation-encoded neoepitopes, and neoantigen-specific CD4+ T-cell clones and TCRs were isolated. Before blood donation, patients had received treatments including platinum chemotherapy, and some received nivolumab or pembrolizumab. Lung adenocarcinoma or squamous cell carcinoma was present in the resected patients, who were aged 60 to 69 at blood donation and were mostly former smokers. TCRB deep sequencing tracked the frequency of neoantigen-specific clonotypes in tumor resections, non-adjacent lung and cultured T-cell products. Study-wide conclusions, independent of this receptor: Because the IFNgamma-sorted cells included nonspecific IFNgamma producers of unknown purity, the expanded lines ranged from monoclonal to oligoclonal. Some blood-derived responses might reflect in vitro priming of naive T cells or cross-reactivity rather than memory responses to the cancer.

Reading the germline V gene gives CDR1 LGHNA and CDR2 YNFKEQ. For this chain, trimming is 4 bases at the V end and 0 bases at the J end, and the number of junction bases without a gene match is 10. Reading from cysteine to phenylalanine, the CDR3 counts 18 amino acids. The kept DNA is CDR3 alone, 54 bases in frame from the first base. Libraries came from the immunoSEQ multiplex PCR assay. DNA was isolated using Qiagen DNeasy or QIAamp micro DNA kits, and TCRB was sequenced using the Adaptive Biotechnology human TCRB sequencing kit. TCRB libraries were sequenced on an Illumina MiSeq. The source study handled its data this way. The kit provider's software was used to analyze TCRB sequence data, and Fisher's exact test was applied to assess tumor enrichment of clonotype templates. TCRdb took over this immuneACCESS table, retaining in-frame rearrangements with V and J assigned. Such tables are incomplete; in checked studies, under half of the missing clones stem from an unresolved V gene, and the remainder is unexplained. V and J calls and clone size are those listed in that table; D and trimming were worked out from the DNA. The table for this sample lists approximately 1,800 clones; 55% to 75% of them were counted only once. The ten most abundant clones make up about 5.6% of the sample.

PBMCs were stimulated for approximately 14 days with mutant 27-mer peptides together with IL21, IL7, IL15 and IL2, and were then restimulated with autologous B cells pulsed with peptide. Live IFNgamma-secreting T cells were sorted by cytokine capture on a FACS Aria2 after restimulation with peptide-pulsed B cells. Sorted cells were expanded at limiting dilution, roughly 3 or 9 cells per well, with irradiated allogeneic PBMCs, phytohemagglutinin and IL2 for about 14 to 20 days. Either peripheral blood samples or leukapheresis products were collected from the patients. Expanded lines were screened for antigen specificity by IFNgamma ELISA against autologous B cells pulsed with mutant peptides. Worth noting for this clone: The clone's antigen remains unknown. There are no base qualities to consult, and no much larger clone falls within one base.

Sequencing was done on a sample of a CD4+ T cell line or clone grown in culture. The chain uses TRBV4-2 and TRBJ1-4; 8 central nucleotides agree with TRBD1. The origin of this receptor is an older woman with non-small cell lung cancer. Some clones in this sample may be carry-over from other donors' samples. The DNA sequence is given as TGTGCCAGCAGCCCCTTCCTCTCAGGGGGCGCAACTAATGAAAAACTGTTTTTT. This yields the protein CASSPFLSGGATNEKLFF.